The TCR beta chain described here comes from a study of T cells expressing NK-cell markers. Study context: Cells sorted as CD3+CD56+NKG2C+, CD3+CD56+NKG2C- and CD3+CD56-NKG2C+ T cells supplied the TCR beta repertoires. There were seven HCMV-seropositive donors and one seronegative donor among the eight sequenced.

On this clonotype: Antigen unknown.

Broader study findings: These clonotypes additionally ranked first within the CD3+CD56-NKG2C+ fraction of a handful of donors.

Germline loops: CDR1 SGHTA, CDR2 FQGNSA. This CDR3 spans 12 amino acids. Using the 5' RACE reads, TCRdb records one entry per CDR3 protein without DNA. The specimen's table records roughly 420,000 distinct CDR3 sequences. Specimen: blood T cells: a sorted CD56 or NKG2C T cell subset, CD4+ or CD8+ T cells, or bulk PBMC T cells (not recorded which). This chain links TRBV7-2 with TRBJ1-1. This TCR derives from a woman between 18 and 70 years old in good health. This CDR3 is CASSPRGAEAFF.